The 32 T cell receptor beta chains below all came from one sample that was sequenced in a study of cytomegalovirus exposure and HLA in healthy donors. Vbeta (60) and Jbeta (13) primers were used in the PCR. The data were produced by immunoSEQ multiplex PCR, yet TCRdb's version contains in-frame clones alone and is incomplete. The table has 300,000 or so clones, almost 85% seen once; the top ten hold 2% to 2.5%. The sequencing sample was made of PBMCs. The source is a woman in her 40s in good health and CMV-seropositive.

In its sample, this clone was seen once. V gene TRBV7-2 combines with J gene TRBJ1-4; 7 bases fit TRBD1. The CDR3 sequence is 13 residues long. The germline CDR1 and CDR2 sequences are SGHTA and FQGNSA. V dropped 4 bases and J dropped 12; count of bases not matched to a gene: 8. CDR3 protein: CASSSTRQGELFF. CDR3 in DNA: TGTGCCAGCAGCTCGACCAGACAGGGAGAACTGTTTTTT.

The CDR3 DNA sequence: TGTGCCAGCTCACCCTACTCGGACAGCCCCCAAGAGACCCAGTACTTC. It encodes CASSPYSDSPQETQYF. The rearrangement joins TRBV18 to TRBJ2-5; a possible D gene is TRBD1 (6 bases). The V end lost 3 bases, the J end lost 1 base, and 15 bases lay between the germline ends. Per the germline V gene, CDR1 is KGHSH and CDR2 is LQKENI. The CDR3 has 16 amino acids. Variable domain in full (rest from reference TRBV18 and TRBJ2-5): NAGVMQNPRHLVRRRGQEARLRCSPMKGHSHVYWYRQLPEEGLKFMVYLQKENIIDESGMPKERFSAEFPKEGPSILRIQQVVRGDSAAYFCASSPYSDSPQETQYFGPGTRLLVL.

J is TRBJ1-3 and V is TRBV11-3, with 8 bases aligning to TRBD1. With V trimmed by 4 bases and J by 7 bases, 12 bases remained unmatched. This CDR3 spans 16 amino acids. Germline assignment: CDR1 SGHNT and CDR2 YENEEA. CDR3 sequence (DNA): TGTGCCAGCAGCTCCTTGGGACAGGCCTCCTGGAACACCATATATTTT. Protein product: CASSSLGQASWNTIYF.

This clone is a singleton in its sample. The chain carries TRBV7-6 and TRBJ2-7, with D possibly being TRBD1 (6 bases). The length of the CDR3 is 13 residues. The germline V gene encodes CDR1 SGHVS and CDR2 FNYEAQ. The germline V and J ends were trimmed by 1 base and 6 bases, with 10 bases remaining between them. As DNA, the CDR3 is TGTGCCAGCAGCTTAGGATCGACAGGCGAGCAGTACTTC. Translated: CASSLGSTGEQYF. The whole variable domain, filled in from reference TRBV7-6 and TRBJ2-7, reads GAGVSQSPRYKVTKRGQDVALRCDPISGHVSLYWYRQALGQGPEFLTYFNYEAQQDKSGLPNDRFSAERPEGSISTLTIQRTEQRDSAMYRCASSLGSTGEQYFGPGTRLTVT.

This chain joins TRBV19 and TRBJ1-1; D might be TRBD1 (5 bases). Germline V CDR1 and CDR2: LNHDA, SQIVND (reference sequence). The CDR3 spans 13 residues. Trimming pared 5 bases from V and 4 bases from J, leaving 11 bases between. CDR3 loop: CASSPNGGTEAFF. In DNA form, the CDR3 reads TGTGCCAGTAGTCCAAACGGGGGCACTGAAGCTTTCTTT.

This chain joins TRBV27 and TRBJ1-2, with a weak D call TRBD1 (5 bases). Between the trimmed V and J ends, which lost 2 bases and 7 bases, there was a span of 8 bases. Per the germline V gene, CDR1 is MNHEY and CDR2 is SMNVEV (reference sequence). The CDR3 spans 12 residues. CDR3 sequence (DNA): TGTGCCAGCAGTTTAACGGGGGTTGGCTACACCTTC. It codes for CASSLTGVGYTF.

This chain uses TRBV18 with TRBJ1-2; 7 bases fit TRBD1. Germline values: CDR1 KGHSH, CDR2 LQKENI. CDR3 size: 15 residues. Trimming at V came to 0 bases and at J to 4 bases, leaving 5 bases not matched to a gene. This CDR3 reads CASSPPEGGSYGYTF. The DNA of the CDR3 is TGTGCCAGCTCACCACCCGAAGGGGGCAGCTATGGCTACACCTTC.

The chain has TRBV11-3 and TRBJ2-3, with TRBD2 matching over 11 bases. Looked up from germline, CDR1 is SGHNT and CDR2 is YENEEA. The ends lost 6 bases at V and 2 bases at J; junction bases unmatched: 10. The CDR3 sequence is 17 residues long. The CDR3 DNA sequence: TGTGCCAGCAGTCCCGGGTTAGCGGGAGGGCCCACAGATACGCAGTATTTT. Translating it yields CASSPGLAGGPTDTQYF.

This clone was detected only once. The V gene is TRBV27, the J gene TRBJ2-7; TRBD2 agrees at 9 bases. The germline gives CDR1 MNHEY, CDR2 SMNVEV (reference sequence). The V segment lost 6 bases and the J segment 0 bases; nucleotides outside the gene matches: 9. This CDR3 has 16 residues. CDR3: CASRASLAGSSYEQYF. The CDR3 bases are TGTGCCAGCAGGGCCTCTCTAGCGGGGAGCTCCTACGAGCAGTACTTC.

The J gene is TRBJ2-7, the V gene TRBV30, with D possibly TRBD1 on 6 matching bases. The germline V gene encodes CDR1 GTSNPN and CDR2 SVGIG (reference sequence). Trimming took off 3 bases at V and 3 bases at J, with 18 bases between the two ends. The CDR3 covers 15 residues. The CDR3 spells CAWRSGTNYRYEQYF. CDR3 DNA: TGTGCCTGGAGAAGTGGGACAAATTATCGCTACGAGCAGTACTTC.

The chain employs TRBV7-3 and TRBJ2-7; D not resolved. Per germline, CDR1 SGHTA and CDR2 FQGTGA. V lost 4 bases, J lost 7 bases, and 14 bases lay in between. The CDR3 consists of 13 residues. This CDR3 reads CASSSGAAREQYF. The CDR3 DNA is TGTGCCAGCAGCTCCGGTGCGGCAAGGGAGCAGTACTTC.

The rearrangement uses TRBV28 and TRBJ1-4; D is undetermined. Trimming pared 7 bases from V and 7 bases from J, leaving 16 bases between. Germline lookup yields CDR1 MDHEN and CDR2 SYDVKM. This CDR3 region has 14 residues. The chain's CDR3 is CASMGEGLGEKLFF. In DNA, the CDR3 is TGTGCCAGCATGGGCGAGGGCTTAGGTGAAAAACTGTTTTTT.

This clone was seen more than once but under ten times. The chain combines TRBV7-8 with TRBJ1-5, with 7 positions matching TRBD1. The V gene end was trimmed by 5 bases and the J gene end by 1 base; junction bases not matched to a gene: 8. This CDR3 spans 16 amino acids. Germline-derived CDR1 and CDR2 are SGHVS and FQNEAQ. For the CDR3, the DNA is TGTGCCAGCAGCGAAGGCAGGGGGATAAGCAATCAGCCCCAGCATTTT. Protein product: CASSEGRGISNQPQHF.

The V call is TRBV13, the J call TRBJ2-1, with TRBD1 matching 7 bases. Germline loops: CDR1 PRHDT, CDR2 FYEKMQ (reference sequence). CDR3 length equals 15 residues. V lost 3 bases and J lost 5; bases outside the gene matches: 7. CDR3: CASSFALGQHNEQFF. The CDR3 DNA reads as TGTGCCAGCAGCTTCGCTTTGGGACAGCACAATGAGCAGTTCTTC.

The chain recombines TRBV28 with TRBJ1-6; 7 bases line up with TRBD1. V shed 4 bases and J 8 bases; nucleotides not matched to a gene: 5. The germline CDR1 and CDR2 sequences are MDHEN and SYDVKM. The CDR3 is made up of 14 amino acids. The CDR3 sequence: CASSWGTADSPLHF. In DNA, the CDR3 is TGTGCCAGCAGTTGGGGGACAGCGGATTCACCCCTCCACTTT.

V is TRBV28 and J is TRBJ2-2; tentatively, D is TRBD1 (5 bases). The CDR3 has 14 amino acids. Trimming shortened V by 1 base and J by 5 bases, and 8 bases separated the two germline ends. Germline assignment: CDR1 MDHEN and CDR2 SYDVKM. As DNA, the CDR3 is TGTGCCAGCAGTTTATCTCGACAGACCGGGGAGCTGTTTTTT. Translation gives CASSLSRQTGELFF.

The chain uses TRBV6-1 and TRBJ2-5; TRBD1 aligns across 7 bases. V was clipped by 4 bases and J by 4 bases; unmatched bases: 3. The length of the CDR3 is 13 residues. Per germline, CDR1 MNHNS and CDR2 SASEGT. The CDR3 nucleotides read TGTGCCAGCAGTGCGGGACAGCCAGAGACCCAGTACTTC. Protein sequence: CASSAGQPETQYF.

The chain recombines TRBV27 with TRBJ2-3, with TRBD1 as a possible D gene (6 bases). The CDR3 has 15 residues. Trimming left V 5 bases short and J 4 bases short, with 16 bases between. Germline V gives CDR1 MNHEY, CDR2 SMNVEV (reference sequence). CDR3 residues: CASSQRWDNSDTQYF. CDR3 sequence (DNA): TGTGCCAGCAGTCAAAGATGGGACAATTCAGATACGCAGTATTTT.

CDR3 DNA: TGTGCCAGCCGCTCCACCCGGGGGGTCGGCACAGATACGCAGTATTTT. Its protein product is CASRSTRGVGTDTQYF. The chain is built from TRBV19 and TRBJ2-3; 7 bases match TRBD2. After removal of 9 bases from V and 1 base from J, the junction contained 13 bases not matched to a gene. The CDR3 contains 16 residues. Germline-derived CDR1 and CDR2 are LNHDA and SQIVND (reference sequence).

V and J are TRBV5-4 and TRBJ2-3; D ambiguous. CDR3 length equals 16 residues. The germline CDR1 and CDR2 sequences are SGHNT and YYREEE (reference sequence). V was pared by 1 base and J by 0 bases, with 12 bases between. The CDR3 DNA reads as TGTGCCAGCAGCTTGTACGGTGCGACTAGCACAGATACGCAGTATTTT. This gives the protein CASSLYGATSTDTQYF.

The chain couples TRBV25-1 to TRBJ1-2; no clear D. This CDR3 is 16 amino acids long. Germline assignment: CDR1 MGHDK and CDR2 SYGVNS. Trimming left V 1 base short and J 3 bases short, with 15 bases between. Here the CDR3 DNA reads TGTGCCAGCAGTGAATGGGGTAGTCTGGGAGACTATGGCTACACCTTC. Translating it yields CASSEWGSLGDYGYTF.

Of note for this clone: A read error is likely, as this CDR3 ends without the conserved phenylalanine or tryptophan. The chain uses TRBV6-5 and TRBJ2-3; D is tentatively TRBD1 or TRBD2 (7 bases each). There are 15 residues in the CDR3. Per germline, CDR1 MNHEY and CDR2 SVGAGI. The V and J ends lost 10 bases and 1 base respectively, with 18 bases between them. The CDR3 region has the DNA TGTGCCACCAGACTAGCAGGGGGAGGCACAGATACGCAGTATTTG. Its translation: CATRLAGGGTDTQYL.

The rearrangement joins TRBV5-5 to TRBJ2-6; TRBD1 is a possible D gene (5 bases). CDR1 SGHKS and CDR2 YYEKEE come from the germline V gene (reference sequence). The CDR3 has 15 residues. Trimming pared 4 bases from V and 0 bases from J, leaving 8 bases between. The CDR3 nucleotides read TGTGCCAGCAGCCACAGGTTCTCTGGGGCCAACGTCCTGACTTTC. As protein: CASSHRFSGANVLTF.

This clone was counted a single time. The chain couples TRBV4-2 to TRBJ2-3; the match to TRBD1 covers 7 bases. The CDR3 is 16 residues long. V shed 1 base and J 2 bases; nucleotides not matched to a gene: 6. Germline assignment: CDR1 LGHNA and CDR2 YNFKEQ. The CDR3 sequence is CASSQGQDRVTDTQYF. CDR3 sequence (DNA): TGTGCCAGCAGCCAAGGACAAGACAGGGTCACAGATACGCAGTATTTT.

The genes are TRBV25-1 and TRBJ2-1; 8 bases match TRBD1. The trim removed 3 bases at V and 4 bases at J, leaving 5 bases unmatched. Per germline, CDR1 MGHDK and CDR2 SYGVNS. CDR3 length: 15 residues. The CDR3 spells CASSEGGQVYNEQFF. CDR3 nucleotide sequence: TGTGCCAGCAGTGAGGGGGGACAGGTGTACAATGAGCAGTTCTTC.

The rearrangement links TRBV30 to TRBJ2-1; TRBD1 agrees at 9 bases. The J segment lost 3 bases and the V segment lost 8 bases, leaving 8 bases of the junction unmatched. This CDR3 has 14 amino acids. Germline V lookup: CDR1 GTSNPN, CDR2 SVGIG (reference sequence). In nucleotides, the CDR3 is TGTGCCGGACAGGGGAACGACCACTACAATGAGCAGTTCTTC. Its protein product is CAGQGNDHYNEQFF.

The chain carries TRBV9 and TRBJ2-3; 7 bases align to TRBD2. After removal of 0 bases from V and 6 bases from J, the junction contained 4 bases not matched to a gene. The CDR3 covers 14 residues. Germline V gives CDR1 SGDLS, CDR2 YYNGEE. CDR3 sequence reads: CASSVGGSLDTQYF. The CDR3 DNA reads TGTGCCAGCAGCGTAGGCGGGAGTTTGGATACGCAGTATTTT. The variable domain in full, completed from reference TRBV9 and TRBJ2-3, reads DSGVTQTPKHLITATGQRVTLRCSPRSGDLSVYWYQQSLDQGLQFLIQYYNGEERAKGNILERFSAQQFPDLHSELNLSSLELGDSALYFCASSVGGSLDTQYFGPGTRLTVL.

The rearrangement links TRBV19 to TRBJ1-5; D ambiguous. Germline V gene lookup returns CDR1 LNHDA and CDR2 SQIVND (reference sequence). Trimming removed 4 bases at V and 9 bases at J, with 16 bases between. The CDR3 has 14 residues. CDR3 sequence: CASSSGGSARPQHF. The CDR3 DNA sequence: TGTGCCAGTAGTAGTGGCGGCTCGGCTAGGCCCCAGCATTTT.

This clone was observed a single time. The V gene is TRBV5-3, the J gene TRBJ2-7; TRBD1 aligns across 7 bases. TRBV5-3 is labeled an ORF, and its function is uncertain. V trimming: 2 bases; J trimming: 5 bases; junction bases outside the gene matches: 4. The CDR3 runs to 13 residues. The CDR3 nucleotides are TGTGCCAGAAGCTTTTACAGGGGTCACGAGCAGTACTTC. It codes for CARSFYRGHEQYF.

The genes are TRBV6-1 and TRBJ2-1; TRBD1 aligns across 11 bases. With 2 bases clipped from V and 5 bases from J, the junction kept 5 bases outside the gene matches. The CDR3 has 16 residues. Germline V gene data show CDR1 as MNHNS and CDR2 as SASEGT. This CDR3 reads CASSELGTGGNNEQFF. CDR3 nucleotides: TGTGCCAGCAGTGAACTCGGGACAGGGGGTAACAATGAGCAGTTCTTC.

The chain employs TRBV5-1 and TRBJ1-2; TRBD1 matches at 7 bases. The CDR3 totals 14 residues. Per the germline V gene, CDR1 is SGHRS and CDR2 is YFSETQ. V was pared by 2 bases and J by 4 bases, with 5 bases of the junction left unmatched. CDR3 nucleotides: TGCGCCAGCAGCTTAGAGACAGGGCCCTATGGCTACACCTTC. Translated, it gives CASSLETGPYGYTF. Using reference TRBV5-1 and TRBJ1-2 for the parts outside the CDR3, the full variable domain is KAGVTQTPRYLIKTRGQQVTLSCSPISGHRSVSWYQQTPGQGLQFLFEYFSETQRNKGNFPGRFSGRQFSNSRSEMNVSTLELGDSALYLCASSLETGPYGYTFGSGTRLTVV.

The genes are TRBV6-1 and TRBJ1-1, with 9 bases matching TRBD1. J was trimmed by 7 bases and V by 7 bases; bases with no gene match: 10. The CDR3 consists of 14 residues. The germline V gene has CDR1 MNHNS and CDR2 SASEGT. CDR3 sequence: CASTGDRVRGEAFF. CDR3 DNA sequence: TGTGCCAGCACTGGGGACAGGGTTAGGGGTGAAGCTTTCTTT.